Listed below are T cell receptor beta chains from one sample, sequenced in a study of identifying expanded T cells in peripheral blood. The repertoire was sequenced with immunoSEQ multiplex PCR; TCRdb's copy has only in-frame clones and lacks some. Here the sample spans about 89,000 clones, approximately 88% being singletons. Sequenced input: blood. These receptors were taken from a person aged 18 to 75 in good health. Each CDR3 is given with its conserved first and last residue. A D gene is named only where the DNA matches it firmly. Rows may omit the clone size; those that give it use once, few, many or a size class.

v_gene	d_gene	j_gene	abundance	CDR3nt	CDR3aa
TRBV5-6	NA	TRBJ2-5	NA	TGTGCCAGCAGCTTGGTACGGCGCCAAGAGACCCAGTACTTC	CASSLVRRQETQYF
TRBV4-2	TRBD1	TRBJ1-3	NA	TGTGCCAGCAGCCAAGTGGGACAGGGGACTGGAAACACCATATATTTT	CASSQVGQGTGNTIYF
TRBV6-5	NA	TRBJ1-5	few	TGTGCCAGCAGTCCGCGGGGGGATAACAATCAGCCCCAGCATTTT	CASSPRGDNNQPQHF
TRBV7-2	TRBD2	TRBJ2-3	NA	TGTGCCAGCAGCTCCTGGACTAGCGGGGCTAGCACAGATACGCAGTATTTT	CASSSWTSGASTDTQYF
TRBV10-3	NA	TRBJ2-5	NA	TGTGCCATCAGTGAGTGGCAGCAAGAGACCCAGTACTTC	CAISEWQQETQYF
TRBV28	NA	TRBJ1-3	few	TGTGCCAGCTCGGGGGCTCCTGGAAACACCATATATTTT	CASSGAPGNTIYF
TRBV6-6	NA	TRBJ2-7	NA	TGTGCCACGACATCGCCGGGCTTTTACGAGCAGTACTTC	CATTSPGFYEQYF
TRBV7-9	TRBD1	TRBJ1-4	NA	TGTGCCAGCAGCTCCGGGACAGGGATAGAAAAACTGTTTTTT	CASSSGTGIEKLFF
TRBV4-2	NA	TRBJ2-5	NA	TGTGCCAGCAGCCTACACCAGAACAAGCCCCAAGAGACCCAGTACTTC	CASSLHQNKPQETQYF
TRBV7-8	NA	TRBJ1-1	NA	TGTGCCAGCAGCTTAGATAGAGGAATGAACACTGAAGCTTTCTTT	CASSLDRGMNTEAFF
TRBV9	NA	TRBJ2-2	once	TGTGCCAGCAGCGTAGAGGCTAACCTGAACACCGGGGAGCTGTTTTTT	CASSVEANLNTGELFF
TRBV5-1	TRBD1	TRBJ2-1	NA	TGCGCCAGCAGCATCGGACAGGTTTACAATGAGCAGTTCTTC	CASSIGQVYNEQFF
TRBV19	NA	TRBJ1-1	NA	TGTGCCAGTAGTCCTCCTGGGTTCACTGAAGCTTTCTTT	CASSPPGFTEAFF
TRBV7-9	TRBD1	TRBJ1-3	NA	TGTGCCAGCAGCTTAGGAGACAGGGGGCAATCTGGAAACACCATATATTTT	CASSLGDRGQSGNTIYF
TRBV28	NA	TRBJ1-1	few	TGTGCCAGCAGTTCGACGGGGGTGCTCGCTGAAGCTTTCTTT	CASSSTGVLAEAFF
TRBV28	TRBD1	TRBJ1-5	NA	TGTGCCAGCAGGGCAGGGGGCAACAATCAGCCCCAGCATTTT	CASRAGGNNQPQHF
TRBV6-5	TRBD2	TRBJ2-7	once	TGTGCCAGCAGCCCGACGGGAGGGGCCTACGAGCAGTACTTC	CASSPTGGAYEQYF
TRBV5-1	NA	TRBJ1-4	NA	TGCGCCAGCAGCTTGCTTGGCGGAACTAATGAAAAACTGTTTTTT	CASSLLGGTNEKLFF
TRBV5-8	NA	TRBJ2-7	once	TGTGCCAGCAGCTCCGAGGGGACCTACTACGAGCAGTACTTC	CASSSEGTYYEQYF
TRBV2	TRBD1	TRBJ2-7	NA	TGTGCCAGCAGTGAGCGGACAGGGCTCCTGTTCTTC	CASSERTGLLFF